This record concerns one T cell receptor (beta chain) sequence. The antigen is not known. The data were produced by immunoSEQ multiplex PCR, yet TCRdb's version contains in-frame clones alone and is incomplete. The sample yields over a million clones, 78% seen once. V lost 2 bases and J lost 5; bases outside the gene matches: 6. Germline lookup yields CDR1 SGHNT and CDR2 YYREEE (reference sequence). The CDR3 spans 15 residues. The data derive from a study of shared clonotypes between healthy human individuals. General study points: Clonotypes that were shared across a handful of donors made up around 5% of naive CD4 clonotypes.

This clonotype was sampled from a man younger than 35 in good health. Some clones in this sample may be carry-over from other donors' samples. The sample taken for sequencing was memory CD4+ T cells from PBMCs. The subset denotes: CD45RA-negative fraction. This sequence joins TRBV5-4 and TRBJ2-1; 8 bases match TRBD2. CDR3 nucleotides: TGTGCCAGCAGCTTAGAGGTAGCGGGAAACAATGAGCAGTTCTTC. Translated: CASSLEVAGNNEQFF.